A single sample is the source of the 17 T cell receptor beta chains below, sequenced in a study of identical twins. TCRdb used MiXCR to reprocess the 5' RACE reads, holding one entry per CDR3 protein. The sample shows approximately 210,000 distinct CDR3 sequences, about a tenth of them seen only once. The sequenced sample was memory (CD45RO+) T cells sorted from blood. Source of these receptors: a woman between 18 and 29 years old in good health.

This clonotype was observed a few times. The chain employs TRBV7-2 and TRBJ1-1; 11 bases align to TRBD1. With 6 bases clipped from V and 12 bases from J, the junction kept 12 bases outside the gene matches. Germline CDR1 SGHTA, CDR2 FQGNSA. The CDR3 consists of 14 residues. The CDR3 nucleotides are TGTGCCAGCAGAAATCCCGGGACAGGGGGAGAGACTTTCTTT. Protein product: CASRNPGTGGETFF.

CDR3 sequence (DNA): TGTGCCAGTATGTGGGGACTGAACACCGGGGAGCTGTTTTTT. Its translation: CASMWGLNTGELFF. V usage is TRBV19 and J usage is TRBJ2-2; perhaps TRBD2 as D (6 bases). From germline, CDR1 is LNHDA and CDR2 SQIVND (reference sequence). Trimming pared 7 bases from V and 1 base from J, leaving 10 bases between. The length of the CDR3 is 14 residues. The full variable domain, its missing parts supplied by reference TRBV19 and TRBJ2-2, is DGGITQSPKYLFRKEGQNVTLSCEQNLNHDAMYWYRQDPGQGLRLIYYSQIVNDFQKGDIAEGYSVSREKKESFPLTVTSAQKNPTAFYLCASMWGLNTGELFFGEGSRLTVL.

The V and J genes are TRBV3-1 and TRBJ2-5; D uncertain. CDR3 length equals 14 residues. V dropped 0 bases and J dropped 5 bases, with 10 bases sitting between them. Germline V gene lookup returns CDR1 LGHDT and CDR2 YNNKEL (reference sequence). DNA for the CDR3: TGTGCCAGCAGCCAAGACACGGCTTCGGAGACCCAGTACTTC. This gives the protein CASSQDTASETQYF.

This clonotype was counted at least ten times. This sequence joins TRBV12-3 or TRBV12-4 and TRBJ1-2; TRBD1 is a possible D gene (5 bases). This CDR3 has 12 residues. Trimming took off 6 bases at V and 4 bases at J, with 9 bases between the two ends. This CDR3 reads CASRAGTYGYTF. CDR3 coding DNA: TGTGCCAGCAGAGCAGGGACCTATGGCTACACCTTC.

About this clonotype itself: A clone one base away is much larger, so this may be a read error. This sequence joins TRBV5-5 and TRBJ2-5, with D unresolved. In germline, CDR1 is SGHKS, CDR2 YYEKEE (reference sequence). Trimming removed 4 bases at V and 4 bases at J, with 11 bases between. The CDR3 totals 13 residues. CDR3 DNA sequence: TGTGCCAGCAGCCCCGGGTGGGGAGAGACCCAGTACTTC. Encoded protein: CASSPGWGETQYF.

The chain recombines TRBV27 with TRBJ1-1, with a weak D call TRBD1 (6 bases). V was pared by 3 bases and J by 6 bases, with 23 bases between. Per the germline V gene, CDR1 is MNHEY and CDR2 is SMNVEV (reference sequence). The CDR3 runs to 17 residues. For the CDR3, the DNA is TGTGCCAGCAGTTTGTCCAGTCGCCTGAAACAGGGCGCTGAAGCTTTCTTT. This translates into CASSLSSRLKQGAEAFF.

This clonotype has at least ten counts. The chain couples TRBV12-3 or TRBV12-4 to TRBJ2-3; 10 bases are shared with TRBD2. Germline trimming cut 7 bases from V and 4 bases from J; bases unmatched to any gene: 8. The CDR3 is made up of 15 amino acids. The CDR3 here is CASNKREGLSDTQYF. The CDR3 nucleotides are TGTGCCAGCAATAAGCGGGAGGGCCTTTCAGATACGCAGTATTTT.

This clonotype was seen many times. V gene TRBV12-3 or TRBV12-4 combines with J gene TRBJ1-4; D not certain. The CDR3 runs to 11 residues. V was clipped by 6 bases and J by 7 bases, with 6 bases between them. The CDR3, as DNA: TGTGCCAGCAGCTTGTCTGAAAAACTGTTTTTT. Its translation is CASSLSEKLFF.

Many counts were recorded for this clonotype. The V gene is TRBV5-6, the J gene TRBJ1-6; no firm D call. Trimming took off 4 bases at V and 9 bases at J, with 17 bases between the two ends. Germline V gene sequence: CDR1 SGHDT, CDR2 YYEEEE. The CDR3 spans 15 residues. The CDR3: CASSLDPGGGSPLHF. Written as DNA, the CDR3 is TGTGCCAGCAGCCTCGACCCCGGTGGAGGTTCACCCCTCCACTTT. Full variable domain (rest looked up from reference TRBV5-6 and TRBJ1-6): DAGVTQSPTHLIKTRGQQVTLRCSPKSGHDTVSWYQQALGQGPQFIFQYYEEEERQRGNFPDRFSGHQFPNYSSELNVNALLLGDSALYLCASSLDPGGGSPLHFGNGTRLTVT.

The table lists this clonotype with many counts. The V gene is TRBV3-1, the J gene TRBJ2-6, with 10 bases identical to TRBD2. CDR1 is LGHDT, CDR2 YNNKEL, per germline (reference sequence). The CDR3 covers 17 residues. J lost 3 bases, V lost 4 bases, and 6 bases had no gene match. The CDR3 sequence is CASSPLAGVYGANVLTF. In nucleotides, the CDR3 is TGTGCCAGCAGCCCGCTAGCGGGAGTGTATGGGGCCAACGTCCTGACTTTC.

This clonotype was detected ten times or more. The V and J genes are TRBV10-3 and TRBJ1-1; D possibly corresponds to TRBD1 (5 bases). The CDR3 spans 12 residues. Germline-derived CDR1 and CDR2 are ENHRY and SYGVKD. Between the trimmed V and J ends, which lost 3 bases and 10 bases, there was a span of 12 bases. CDR3 in amino acids: CAISDGASGAFF. CDR3 DNA sequence: TGTGCCATCAGTGACGGGGCCTCTGGAGCTTTCTTT.

The chain is built from TRBV10-3 and TRBJ2-1, with TRBD2 matching over 9 bases. The V gene's germline CDR1 is ENHRY and CDR2 SYGVKD. The CDR3 has 15 amino acids. After removal of 6 bases from V and 6 bases from J, the junction contained 9 bases not matched to a gene. CDR3 protein: CAIREAGGYRNEQFF. In DNA, the CDR3 is TGTGCCATCAGGGAAGCGGGGGGTTACCGCAATGAGCAGTTCTTC.

This clonotype was counted only a few times. This chain uses TRBV9 with TRBJ2-5; D call uncertain. Germline values: CDR1 SGDLS, CDR2 YYNGEE. This CDR3 region has 15 residues. Deletions cut 3 bases from V and 2 bases from J, with 14 bases between. The CDR3: CASSADLGFQETQYF. CDR3 DNA: TGTGCCAGCAGCGCCGACTTAGGCTTTCAAGAGACCCAGTACTTC.

This clonotype was seen a few times. This chain links TRBV7-8 with TRBJ2-7, with D perhaps matching TRBD1 (5 bases). V was cut by 1 base and J by 5 bases, with 9 bases left in between. Germline V gene sequence: CDR1 SGHVS, CDR2 FQNEAQ. This CDR3 comprises 13 residues. The CDR3 bases are TGTGCCAGCAGCTTAGTCAGGGTCGACGAGCAGTACTTC. Translating it yields CASSLVRVDEQYF.

This clonotype was seen once. The chain combines TRBV29-1 with TRBJ2-5; TRBD2 agrees at 7 bases. Germline trimming cut 6 bases from V and 5 bases from J; bases unmatched to any gene: 6. There are 12 residues in the CDR3. The germline V gene encodes CDR1 SQVTM and CDR2 ANQGSEA. This chain's CDR3 is CSVLGGSETQYF. The CDR3 nucleotides read TGCAGCGTCCTGGGGGGGAGCGAGACCCAGTACTTC.

The chain employs TRBV20-1 and TRBJ1-4, with D maybe TRBD1 (6 bases). Deletions cut 3 bases from V and 8 bases from J, with 16 bases between. Germline lookup yields CDR1 DFQATT and CDR2 SNEGSKA (reference sequence). There are 14 residues in the CDR3. As DNA, the CDR3 is TGCAGTGCTAGCCCGGGACATGGGAGAGAAAAACTGTTTTTT. It yields the protein CSASPGHGREKLFF.

The J gene is TRBJ2-7, the V gene TRBV20-1, with TRBD1 identical over 10 bases. CDR3 length equals 15 residues. The V gene's germline CDR1 is DFQATT and CDR2 SNEGSKA (reference sequence). Trimming cost V 0 bases and J 6 bases; bases outside gene matches: 8. For the CDR3, the DNA is TGCAGTGCTAGAGATCGTGGGACAGGGGTTAGCGAGCAGTACTTC. The encoded protein is CSARDRGTGVSEQYF.